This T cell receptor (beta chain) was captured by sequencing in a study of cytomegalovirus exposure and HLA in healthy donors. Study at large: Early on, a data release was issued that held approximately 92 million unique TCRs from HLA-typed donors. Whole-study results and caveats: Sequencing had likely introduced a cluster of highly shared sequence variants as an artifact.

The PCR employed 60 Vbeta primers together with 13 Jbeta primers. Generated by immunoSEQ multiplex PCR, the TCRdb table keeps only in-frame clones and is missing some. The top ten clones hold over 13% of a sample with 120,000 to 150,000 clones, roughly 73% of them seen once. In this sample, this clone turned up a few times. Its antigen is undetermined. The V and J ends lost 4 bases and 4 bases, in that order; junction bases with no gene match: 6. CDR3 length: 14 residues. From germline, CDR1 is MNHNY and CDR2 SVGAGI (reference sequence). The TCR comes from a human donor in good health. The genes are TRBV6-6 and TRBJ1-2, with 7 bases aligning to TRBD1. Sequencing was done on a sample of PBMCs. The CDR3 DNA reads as TGTGCCAGCAGTTTCTCGGACAGGACCTATGGCTACACCTTC. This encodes CASSFSDRTYGYTF.